Presented here are 29 T cell receptor beta chains from one specimen sequenced in a study of T cell changes during pregnancy in multiple sclerosis. The protocol was immunoSEQ multiplex PCR, while the TCRdb copy is restricted to in-frame clones and leaves out a portion. The sample records around 61,000 clones, 85% to 90% being singletons. Sequences were derived from peripheral blood, sampled in the first trimester of pregnancy. Receptor source: a female donor in good health, enrolled as a control in a pregnancy study.

The chain employs TRBV19 and TRBJ1-5; D is possibly TRBD1 (6 bases). With 7 bases removed from V and 5 bases from J, the gap between germline ends came to 9 bases. Germline CDR1 is LNHDA and CDR2 is SQIVND (reference sequence). CDR3 length equals 12 residues. The CDR3 spells CASTAGDQPQHF. The CDR3, as DNA: TGTGCCAGTACCGCAGGGGATCAGCCCCAGCATTTT. The whole variable domain, remainder taken from reference TRBV19 and TRBJ1-5, is DGGITQSPKYLFRKEGQNVTLSCEQNLNHDAMYWYRQDPGQGLRLIYYSQIVNDFQKGDIAEGYSVSREKKESFPLTVTSAQKNPTAFYLCASTAGDQPQHFGDGTRLSIL.

V usage is TRBV27 and J usage is TRBJ1-6; a possible D gene is TRBD1 (6 bases). The CDR3 covers 13 residues. From germline, CDR1 is MNHEY and CDR2 SMNVEV (reference sequence). Trimming stripped 6 bases from V and 8 bases from J, with 11 bases between. CDR3 DNA: TGTGCCAGCAGATTCAACAGGGATTCACCCCTCCACTTT. This gives the protein CASRFNRDSPLHF.

This sequence joins TRBV6-5 and TRBJ1-4, with 7 bases that match TRBD1. The CDR3 covers 14 residues. Per germline, CDR1 MNHEY and CDR2 SVGAGI. The junction had 6 bases not matched to a gene; V was cut back by 5 bases and J by 6 bases. The CDR3 region is CASSPDRRDEKLFF. In nucleotides, the CDR3 is TGTGCCAGCAGTCCGGACAGGCGGGATGAAAAACTGTTTTTT.

This clone showed up just once. The chain links TRBV5-5 to TRBJ1-1; the D gene is possibly TRBD1 (6 bases). Germline values: CDR1 SGHKS, CDR2 YYEKEE (reference sequence). The CDR3 has 15 amino acids. The V end lost 1 base, the J end lost 0 bases, and 10 bases lay between the germline ends. CDR3 DNA sequence: TGTGCCAGCAGCTTGTCCGGGACATTGAACACTGAAGCTTTCTTT. Encoded protein: CASSLSGTLNTEAFF.

This clone was recorded once. The chain is built from TRBV29-1 and TRBJ1-1; D not resolved. V lost 4 bases to trimming and J lost 6 bases, with 15 bases between them. The CDR3 is 13 residues long. CDR1 and CDR2 from the germline V gene are SQVTM and ANQGSEA. The CDR3, as DNA: TGCAGCGTTGCCGGGGTAGGAAACGCTGAAGCTTTCTTT. Translated, it gives CSVAGVGNAEAFF.

The chain has TRBV6-6 and TRBJ1-1, with D hard to call. CDR1 is MNHNY and CDR2 is SVGAGI in the germline V gene (reference sequence). This CDR3 spans 16 amino acids. Between the trimmed V and J ends, which lost 1 base and 0 bases, there was a span of 12 bases. CDR3 in amino acids: CASSYLFRGLNTEAFF. The CDR3 DNA is TGTGCCAGCAGTTACTTATTTCGTGGGCTGAACACTGAAGCTTTCTTT.

The chain combines TRBV7-3 with TRBJ1-2; D might be TRBD1 (5 bases). Per germline, CDR1 SGHTA and CDR2 FQGTGA. The CDR3 has 13 residues. The ends were cut back, 1 base at V and 7 bases at J, with 10 bases in the middle. The CDR3 spells CASSLIGDSGYTF. CDR3 sequence (DNA): TGTGCCAGCAGCTTAATTGGCGACAGTGGCTACACCTTC.

The CDR3 here is CASSQGTSHETQYF. The CDR3 region has the DNA TGCGCCAGCAGCCAGGGGACTAGCCACGAGACCCAGTACTTC. The chain uses TRBV4-3 and TRBJ2-5, with 9 bases fitting TRBD2. The CDR3 is 14 amino acids. Germline loops: CDR1 LGHNA, CDR2 YSLEER. With 3 bases clipped from V and 5 bases from J, the junction kept 4 bases outside the gene matches.

The CDR3 loop is CASSRGAGSEKLFF. CDR3 DNA: TGTGCCAGCAGCCGCGGGGCAGGGTCGGAAAAACTGTTTTTT. The V call is TRBV7-9, the J call TRBJ1-4; weak D call: TRBD1 (5 bases). In germline, CDR1 is SEHNR, CDR2 FQNEAQ (reference sequence). This CDR3 is built from 14 residues. V was trimmed by 5 bases and J by 8 bases, leaving 15 bases between them.

CDR3: CASSLPSGGINTGELFF. The CDR3 DNA follows: TGCGCCAGCAGCTTGCCTAGCGGGGGGATCAACACCGGGGAGCTGTTTTTT. The chain is built from TRBV5-1 and TRBJ2-2; TRBD2 matches 11 bases. This CDR3 is 17 amino acids long. Looked up from germline, CDR1 is SGHRS and CDR2 is YFSETQ. Unmatched junction bases numbered 4, after V lost 1 base and J lost 2 bases.

V gene TRBV12-5 combines with J gene TRBJ1-2, with a possible D match to TRBD1 (6 bases). CDR3 length equals 13 residues. Germline V gene sequence: CDR1 LGHNT, CDR2 FRNRAP. V was cut by 6 bases and J by 8 bases, with 16 bases left in between. For the CDR3, the DNA is TGTGCTAGTGGCACGCAGACAGGAGACGGCTACACCTTC. Protein product: CASGTQTGDGYTF. The whole variable domain, filled in from reference TRBV12-5 and TRBJ1-2, reads DARVTQTPRHKVTEMGQEVTMRCQPILGHNTVFWYRQTMMQGLELLAYFRNRAPLDDSGMPKDRFSAEMPDATLATLKIQPSEPRDSAVYFCASGTQTGDGYTFGSGTRLTVV.

The rearrangement links TRBV6-6 to TRBJ2-7; 12 bases are shared with TRBD1. The CDR3 runs to 16 residues. In germline, CDR1 is MNHNY, CDR2 SVGAGI (reference sequence). The junction had 10 bases not matched to a gene; V was cut back by 6 bases and J by 4 bases. This CDR3 is CASSTGTGGILYEQYF. The CDR3 coding sequence is TGTGCCAGCAGCACCGGGACAGGGGGCATCCTGTACGAGCAGTACTTC.

The chain couples TRBV4-3 to TRBJ2-1; 11 nucleotides match TRBD2. V dropped 1 base and J dropped 3; count of bases not matched to a gene: 5. Germline CDR1 is LGHNA and CDR2 is YSLEER. The CDR3 is 17 residues long. The CDR3: CASSQGGGTSGYNEQFF. The CDR3 DNA is TGCGCCAGCAGCCAAGGGGGCGGGACTAGCGGCTACAATGAGCAGTTCTTC.

The V call is TRBV5-1, the J call TRBJ1-1; TRBD1 might be the D (5 bases). CDR3 length: 14 amino acids. Germline-derived CDR1 and CDR2 are SGHRS and YFSETQ. With 2 bases removed from V and 0 bases from J, the gap between germline ends came to 8 bases. CDR3 DNA sequence: TGCGCCAGCAGCTTAAGACAGCTGAACACTGAAGCTTTCTTT. This sequence encodes CASSLRQLNTEAFF.

As DNA, the CDR3 is TGCGCCAGCACTCGTAGCGGGGGAAACACCGGGGAGCTGTTTTTT. This encodes CASTRSGGNTGELFF. The V gene is TRBV5-1, the J gene TRBJ2-2, with 9 bases lining up with TRBD2. This CDR3 region has 15 residues. Per germline, CDR1 SGHRS and CDR2 YFSETQ. The V gene end was trimmed by 6 bases and the J gene end by 2 bases; junction bases not matched to a gene: 5.

This chain joins TRBV9 and TRBJ2-6, with unresolved D. The CDR3 totals 18 residues. Germline V lookup: CDR1 SGDLS, CDR2 YYNGEE. Trimming removed 0 bases from V and 0 bases from J, with 13 bases in between. The CDR3 protein is CASSVATIGFSGANVLTF. CDR3 in DNA: TGTGCCAGCAGCGTAGCTACAATCGGGTTCTCTGGGGCCAACGTCCTGACTTTC.

CDR3 in DNA: TGTGCCAGCTCACGGGACAGGGTGAACACTGAAGCTTTCTTT. It codes for CASSRDRVNTEAFF. The J gene is TRBJ1-1, the V gene TRBV18; 9 bases are shared with TRBD1. CDR3 length: 14 residues. Germline CDR1 reads KGHSH; CDR2 reads LQKENI. V gave up 4 bases and J gave up 0 bases; unmatched junction bases: 0.

This chain connects TRBV5-5 to TRBJ1-5; TRBD1 is a possible D gene (6 bases). The CDR3 covers 16 residues. V lost 0 bases, J lost 4 bases, and 14 bases lay in between. Germline CDR1 SGHKS, CDR2 YYEKEE (reference sequence). The CDR3 reads CASSLAGPRGNQPQHF. As DNA, the CDR3 is TGTGCCAGCAGCTTGGCAGGGCCGAGGGGGAATCAGCCCCAGCATTTT.

J is TRBJ1-3 and V is TRBV7-9; D is unresolved. There are 13 residues in the CDR3. Trimming took 10 bases from V and 2 from J, leaving 12 bases between them. Germline values: CDR1 SEHNR, CDR2 FQNEAQ (reference sequence). The DNA for the CDR3 is TGTGCCACCCCAGGCAGAGCTGGAAACACCATATATTTT. It specifies CATPGRAGNTIYF.

The rearrangement uses TRBV11-3 and TRBJ2-5, with TRBD1 as a possible D gene (6 bases). The CDR3 has 16 residues. Germline V lookup: CDR1 SGHNT, CDR2 YENEEA. Trimming removed 1 base at V and 2 bases at J, with 14 bases between. For the CDR3, the DNA is TGTGCCAGCAGCTTAGGAATTGAAGGACAGCAAGAGACCCAGTACTTC. Protein: CASSLGIEGQQETQYF.

The genes are TRBV7-9 and TRBJ1-2; TRBD1 matches at 7 bases. J gave up 7 bases and V 3 bases, and 5 bases lay outside the gene matches. Germline values: CDR1 SEHNR, CDR2 FQNEAQ (reference sequence). CDR3 size: 13 residues. CDR3 nucleotides: TGTGCCAGCAGCTTTGACAGGGTTTCTGGCTACACCTTC. This gives the protein CASSFDRVSGYTF.

The chain carries TRBV5-1 and TRBJ1-2; D is perhaps TRBD1 (6 bases). The length of the CDR3 is 14 residues. V was shortened by 0 bases and J by 4 bases, with 10 bases between the two germline ends. Germline V gene sequence: CDR1 SGHRS, CDR2 YFSETQ. Here the CDR3 reads CASSLEARGYGYTF. The DNA for the CDR3 is TGCGCCAGCAGCTTGGAGGCCAGGGGCTATGGCTACACCTTC.

The chain employs TRBV6-5 and TRBJ2-2, with 7 bases matching TRBD1. The CDR3 spans 15 residues. CDR1 and CDR2 (germline): MNHEY, SVGAGI. Written as DNA, the CDR3 is TGTGCAGCAGGGTTAGACAGGGCCCACACCGGGGAGCTGTTTTTT. It translates to CAAGLDRAHTGELFF.

The chain recombines TRBV7-9 with TRBJ2-2, with 8 bases that match TRBD1. This CDR3 is 13 amino acids long. Germline trimming cut 3 bases from V and 15 bases from J; bases unmatched to any gene: 9. The V gene's germline CDR1 is SEHNR and CDR2 FQNEAQ (reference sequence). The DNA for the CDR3 is TGTGCCAGCAGCTTGGACGGACAGGGAGAGTTGTTTTTT. The encoded protein is CASSLDGQGELFF.

The chain has TRBV11-2 and TRBJ1-6; no reliable D call. V was cut by 1 base and J by 8 bases, with 12 bases left in between. The CDR3 length is 15 residues. Per the germline V gene, CDR1 is SGHAT and CDR2 is FQNNGV. The CDR3: CASSLAPRWDSPLHF. Written as DNA, the CDR3 is TGTGCCAGCAGCTTAGCTCCGCGGTGGGATTCACCCCTCCACTTT.

V gene TRBV6-5 combines with J gene TRBJ2-2; D uncertain. V was cut by 6 bases and J by 3 bases, with 11 bases left in between. The CDR3 is 14 amino acids. The germline CDR1 and CDR2 sequences are MNHEY and SVGAGI. Written as DNA, the CDR3 is TGTGCCAGCAGCCTCCTCACAGACACCGGGGAGCTGTTTTTT. It encodes CASSLLTDTGELFF.

The chain uses TRBV4-2 and TRBJ2-1; the match to TRBD2 covers 13 bases. The CDR3 has 20 residues. V trimming: 1 base; J trimming: 8 bases; junction bases outside the gene matches: 17. Germline V lookup: CDR1 LGHNA, CDR2 YNFKEQ. This CDR3 is CASSQVQLAGGPSGMDEQFF. Here the CDR3 DNA reads TGTGCCAGCAGCCAAGTACAACTAGCGGGGGGGCCGAGCGGGATGGATGAGCAGTTCTTC.

V gene TRBV19 combines with J gene TRBJ1-1, with D perhaps TRBD1 (6 bases). Germline CDR1 LNHDA, CDR2 SQIVND (reference sequence). The CDR3 length is 14 residues. V was pared by 5 bases and J by 5 bases, with 15 bases between. The CDR3 loop is CASSLGGGGTEAFF. The CDR3 region has the DNA TGTGCCAGTAGTTTAGGGGGGGGAGGAACTGAAGCTTTCTTT.

This clone has just a few counts. CDR3 sequence: CASSQGQTTKYGYTF. As DNA, the CDR3 is TGTGCCAGCAGTCAAGGACAGACGACAAAATATGGCTACACCTTC. This chain joins TRBV2 and TRBJ1-2, with TRBD1 as a possible D gene (6 bases). Per germline, CDR1 SNHLY and CDR2 FYNNEI. This CDR3 has 15 residues. The V gene lost 5 bases and the J gene lost 5 bases, with 18 bases spanning the gap. The full variable domain, with the rest looked up from reference TRBV2 and TRBJ1-2, is EPEVTQTPSHQVTQMGQEVILRCVPISNHLYFYWYRQILGQKVEFLVSFYNNEISEKSEIFDDQFSVERPDGSNFTLKIRSTKLEDSAMYFCASSQGQTTKYGYTFGSGTRLTVV.